A selection of T cell receptor beta chains follows, all from one sample in a study of cytomegalovirus exposure and HLA in healthy donors. Repertoires were generated with immunoSEQ multiplex PCR, while TCRdb's copy carries only in-frame clones and drops some. The sample yields 150,000 to 250,000 clones, 85% seen once. Source material: PBMCs. The receptors were sampled from a woman in her 50s in good health and CMV-seronegative. Each CDR3 is given with its conserved first and last residue. The D gene is left open where the match is weak. Clone sizes are given selectively: once, few, many, or a class where the clone is expanded.

D	size	V	J	CDR3	DNA
-	-	TRBV27	TRBJ2-2	CASTPPGENTGELFF	TGTGCCAGCACCCCCCCGGGGGAGAACACCGGGGAGCTGTTTTTT
TRBD2	-	TRBV7-8	TRBJ2-1	CASSRRLAGGLSSYNEQFF	TGTGCCAGCAGTCGCCGACTAGCGGGAGGCCTGAGCTCCTACAATGAGCAGTTCTTC
TRBD2	-	TRBV7-2	TRBJ2-3	CASGTTHTDTQYF	TGTGCCAGCGGGACTACCCACACAGATACGCAGTATTTT
-	-	TRBV28	TRBJ2-5	CASLDARVKTQYF	TGTGCCAGCTTGGACGCCAGGGTCAAGACCCAGTACTTC
TRBD2	-	TRBV2	TRBJ2-4	CASGQRESQNIQYF	TGTGCCAGTGGTCAGCGGGAGAGCCAAAACATTCAGTACTTC
-	-	TRBV28	TRBJ1-2	CASSVADSLFYGYTF	TGTGCCAGCAGTGTGGCCGACAGTCTATTCTATGGCTACACCTTC
-	-	TRBV28	TRBJ1-1	CATRLPTGINIEAFF	TGTGCCACTCGCCTGCCGACAGGAATAAACATTGAAGCTTTCTTT
-	-	TRBV5-1	TRBJ2-1	CASSRGNYNEQFF	TGCGCCAGCAGCCGGGGGAACTACAATGAGCAGTTCTTC
-	few	TRBV5-1	TRBJ2-1	CASSLLRSEQFF	TGCGCCAGCAGCCTTCTGAGGAGTGAGCAGTTCTTC
TRBD2	-	TRBV5-5	TRBJ2-5	CASSLVPSGSEETQYF	TGTGCCAGCAGCTTGGTCCCTAGCGGGAGTGAAGAGACCCAGTACTTC
TRBD2	-	TRBV7-9	TRBJ2-7	CASGAGGPDEQYF	TGTGCCAGTGGGGCGGGAGGGCCCGACGAGCAGTACTTC
-	-	TRBV29-1	TRBJ1-1	CSVDLGGEGTEAFF	TGCAGCGTTGATTTAGGGGGAGAGGGCACTGAAGCTTTCTTT
-	-	TRBV11-2	TRBJ2-1	CASSLYRVRNEQFF	TGTGCCAGCAGCCTCTACAGGGTTCGGAATGAGCAGTTCTTC
-	-	TRBV11-2	TRBJ1-2	CASSFTDNYGYTF	TGTGCCAGCAGCTTCACAGATAACTATGGCTACACCTTC
-	-	TRBV15	TRBJ2-5	CATSKLMTAGETQYF	TGTGCCACCAGCAAACTGATGACGGCGGGGGAGACCCAGTACTTC
-	once	TRBV30	TRBJ2-1	CAWSTTGHEQFF	TGTGCCTGGAGTACCACTGGTCATGAGCAGTTCTTC
-	-	TRBV12-2	TRBJ1-1	CASRLGPGQGKNTEAFF	TGTGCAAGTCGCTTAGGCCCGGGACAGGGTAAGAACACTGAAGCTTTCTTT
-	-	TRBV9	TRBJ2-7	CASSVTDTYEQYF	TGTGCCAGCAGCGTGACAGACACCTACGAGCAGTACTTC
-	-	TRBV7-2	TRBJ2-4	CASSPGTFQYF	TGTGCCAGCAGCCCTGGGACTTTTCAGTACTTC
TRBD2	-	TRBV19	TRBJ2-3	CASSWRERTDTQYF	TGTGCCAGTAGTTGGCGGGAGCGGACAGATACGCAGTATTTT
-	-	TRBV10-2	TRBJ2-3	CASSESARPFTDTQYF	TGCGCCAGCAGTGAGTCAGCGAGACCTTTCACAGATACGCAGTATTTT
-	-	TRBV2	TRBJ1-1	CASVRGNTEAFF	TGTGCCAGCGTCAGGGGGAACACTGAAGCTTTCTTT
TRBD2	-	TRBV6-5	TRBJ2-3	CASSYSAGGRIDTQYF	TGTGCCAGCAGTTACTCTGCGGGAGGGCGGATAGATACGCAGTATTTT
-	-	TRBV29-1	TRBJ2-3	CSADAVQRDTQYF	TGCAGCGCTGACGCGGTCCAGAGGGATACGCAGTATTTT